In its sample, the clone carrying this T cell receptor beta chain ranks as medium-sized. Its antigen is undetermined. This sample is part of a study of metastatic and nonmetastatic thyroid tumors. Study in general: Thyroid patients, malignant and benign, had repertoires compared across blood and tumor or nodule tissue. Overall study findings and caveats: Significantly higher TCR beta diversity was reportedly seen in malignant thyroid tumors than benign nodules, in blood and tumor.

All patients were untreated before thyroid surgery. Original analysis: For papillary thyroid cancer, a distant-metastasis classifier was constructed from CDR3 differences observed across clinicopathological groups. MiXCR reprocessed the PCR reads for TCRdb. TCRdb's processing, not the authors', yielded these V and J calls. This table holds about 20,000 clones, 10% to 15% found once. Trimming stripped 6 bases from V and 0 bases from J, with 6 bases between. The germline CDR1 and CDR2 sequences are MNHNS and SASEGT. The CDR3 totals 13 residues. The sample consisted of blood. J is TRBJ1-3 and V is TRBV6-1; D unresolved. This receptor was taken from a male donor with papillary thyroid cancer or a benign thyroid nodule (not recorded which). Some clones in this sample may be carry-over from other donors' samples. The CDR3 spells CASSHRSGNTIYF. The CDR3 bases are TGTGCCAGCAGCCACCGCTCTGGAAACACCATATATTTT.